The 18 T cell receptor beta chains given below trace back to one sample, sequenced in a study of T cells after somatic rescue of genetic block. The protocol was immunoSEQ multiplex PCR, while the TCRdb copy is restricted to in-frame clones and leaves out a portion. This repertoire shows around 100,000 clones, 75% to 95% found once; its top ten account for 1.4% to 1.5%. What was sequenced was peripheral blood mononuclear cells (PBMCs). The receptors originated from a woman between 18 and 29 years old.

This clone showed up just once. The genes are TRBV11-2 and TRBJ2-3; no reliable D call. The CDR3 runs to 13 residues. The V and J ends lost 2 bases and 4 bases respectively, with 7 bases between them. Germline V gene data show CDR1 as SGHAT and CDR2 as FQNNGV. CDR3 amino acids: CASSLRVSDTQYF. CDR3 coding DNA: TGTGCCAGCAGCTTACGGGTCTCAGATACGCAGTATTTT.

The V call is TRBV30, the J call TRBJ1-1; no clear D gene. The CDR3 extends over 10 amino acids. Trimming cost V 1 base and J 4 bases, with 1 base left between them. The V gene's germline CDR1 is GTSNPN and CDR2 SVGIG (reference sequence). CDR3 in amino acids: CAWSGTEAFF. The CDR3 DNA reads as TGTGCCTGGAGTGGCACTGAAGCTTTCTTT.

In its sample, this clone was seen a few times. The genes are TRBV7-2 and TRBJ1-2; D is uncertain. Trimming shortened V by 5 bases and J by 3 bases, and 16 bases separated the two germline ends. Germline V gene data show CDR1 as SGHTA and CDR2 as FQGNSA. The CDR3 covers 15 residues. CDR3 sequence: CASSPEAFKDYGYTF. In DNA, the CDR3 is TGTGCCAGCAGCCCCGAGGCCTTTAAGGACTATGGCTACACCTTC.

CDR3 in amino acids: CSAVTGALNTEAFF. CDR3 DNA sequence: TGCAGCGCTGTGACAGGGGCCTTGAACACTGAAGCTTTCTTT. The rearrangement links TRBV29-1 to TRBJ1-1; 8 nucleotides align to TRBD1. Trimming took 7 bases from V and 0 from J; bases not matched to a gene: 7. From germline, CDR1 is SQVTM and CDR2 ANQGSEA. CDR3 length: 14 residues.

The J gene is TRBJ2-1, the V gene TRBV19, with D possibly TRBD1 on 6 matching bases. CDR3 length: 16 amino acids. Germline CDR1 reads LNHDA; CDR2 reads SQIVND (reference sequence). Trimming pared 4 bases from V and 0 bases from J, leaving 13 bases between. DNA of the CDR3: TGTGCCAGTAGTACCCGAGACAGGAGCTCCTACAATGAGCAGTTCTTC. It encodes CASSTRDRSSYNEQFF.

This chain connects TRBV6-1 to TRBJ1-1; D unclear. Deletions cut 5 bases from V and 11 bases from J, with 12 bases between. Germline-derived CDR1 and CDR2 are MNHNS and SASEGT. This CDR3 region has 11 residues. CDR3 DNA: TGTGCCAGCAGTCGCGGGTTTGAGGCTTTCTTT. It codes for CASSRGFEAFF.

The CDR3 loop is CASSAGQVRRVRTEAFF. The CDR3, as DNA: TGTGCCAGTAGTGCCGGACAGGTCCGAAGAGTAAGGACTGAAGCTTTCTTT. The V and J genes are TRBV19 and TRBJ1-1, with 7 bases matching TRBD1. From germline, CDR1 is LNHDA and CDR2 SQIVND (reference sequence). The CDR3 length is 17 residues. J was trimmed by 5 bases and V by 5 bases; bases with no gene match: 17.

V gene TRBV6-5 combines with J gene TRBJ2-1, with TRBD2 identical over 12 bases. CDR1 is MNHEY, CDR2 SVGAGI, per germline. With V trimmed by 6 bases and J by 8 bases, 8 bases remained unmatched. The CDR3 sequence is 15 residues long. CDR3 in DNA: TGTGCCAGCAGCAAAACTAGCGGGGGGCCCCATGAGCAGTTCTTC. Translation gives CASSKTSGGPHEQFF.

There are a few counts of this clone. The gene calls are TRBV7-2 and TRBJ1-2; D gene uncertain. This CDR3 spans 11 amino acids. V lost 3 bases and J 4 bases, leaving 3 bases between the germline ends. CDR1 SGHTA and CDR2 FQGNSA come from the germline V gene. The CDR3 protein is CASSFFYGYTF. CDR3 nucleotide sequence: TGTGCCAGCAGCTTCTTCTATGGCTACACCTTC.

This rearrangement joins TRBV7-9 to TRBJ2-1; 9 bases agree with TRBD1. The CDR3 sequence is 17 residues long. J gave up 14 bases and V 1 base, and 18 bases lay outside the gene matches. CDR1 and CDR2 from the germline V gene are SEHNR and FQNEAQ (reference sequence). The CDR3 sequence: CASSLVGGQGLRRAEFF. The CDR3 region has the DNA TGTGCCAGCAGCTTAGTAGGGGGACAGGGTTTACGGCGAGCAGAGTTCTTC.

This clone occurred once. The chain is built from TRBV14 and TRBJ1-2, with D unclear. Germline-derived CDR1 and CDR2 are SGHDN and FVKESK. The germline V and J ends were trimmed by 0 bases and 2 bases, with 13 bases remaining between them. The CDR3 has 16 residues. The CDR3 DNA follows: TGTGCCAGCAGCCAAGATCTTGTGGCCAGCAACTATGGCTACACCTTC. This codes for CASSQDLVASNYGYTF.

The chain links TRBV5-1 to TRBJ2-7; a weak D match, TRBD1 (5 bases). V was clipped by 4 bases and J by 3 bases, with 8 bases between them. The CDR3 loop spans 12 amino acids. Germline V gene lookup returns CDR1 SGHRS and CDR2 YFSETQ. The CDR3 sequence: CASSTGSYEQYF. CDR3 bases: TGCGCCAGCAGCACAGGTAGCTACGAGCAGTACTTC.

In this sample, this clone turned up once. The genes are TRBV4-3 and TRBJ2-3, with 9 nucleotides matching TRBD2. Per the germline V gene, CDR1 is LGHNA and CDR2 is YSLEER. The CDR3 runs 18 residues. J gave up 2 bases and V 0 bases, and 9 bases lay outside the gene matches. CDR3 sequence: CASSQDVAGAEITDTQYF. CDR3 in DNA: TGCGCCAGCAGCCAAGATGTAGCGGGGGCGGAAATCACAGATACGCAGTATTTT.

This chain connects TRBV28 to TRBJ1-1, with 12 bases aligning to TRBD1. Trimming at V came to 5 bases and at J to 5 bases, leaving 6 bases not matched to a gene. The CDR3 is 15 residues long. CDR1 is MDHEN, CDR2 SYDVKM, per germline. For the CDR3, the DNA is TGTGCCAGCAGTCCGATGGGACAGGGGGCAACTGAAGCTTTCTTT. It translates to CASSPMGQGATEAFF.

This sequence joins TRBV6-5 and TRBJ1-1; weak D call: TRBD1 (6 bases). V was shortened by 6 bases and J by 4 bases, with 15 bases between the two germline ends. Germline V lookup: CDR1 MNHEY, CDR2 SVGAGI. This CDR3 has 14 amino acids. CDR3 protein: CASSPLGGLTEAFF. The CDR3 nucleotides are TGTGCCAGCAGCCCCCTGGGGGGCCTCACTGAAGCTTTCTTT.

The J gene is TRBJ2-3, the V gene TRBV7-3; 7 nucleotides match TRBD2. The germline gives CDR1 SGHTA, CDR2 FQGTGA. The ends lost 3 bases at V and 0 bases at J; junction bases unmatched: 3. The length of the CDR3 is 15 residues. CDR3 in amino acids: CASSFTGGSTDTQYF. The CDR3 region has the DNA TGTGCCAGCAGCTTTACGGGGGGAAGCACAGATACGCAGTATTTT.

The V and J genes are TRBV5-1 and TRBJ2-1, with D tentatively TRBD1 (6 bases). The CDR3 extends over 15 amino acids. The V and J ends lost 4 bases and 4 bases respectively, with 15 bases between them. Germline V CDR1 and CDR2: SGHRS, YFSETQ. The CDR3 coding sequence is TGCGCCAGCAGCCAGCCGACAGGACCGTACAATGAGCAGTTCTTC. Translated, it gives CASSQPTGPYNEQFF.

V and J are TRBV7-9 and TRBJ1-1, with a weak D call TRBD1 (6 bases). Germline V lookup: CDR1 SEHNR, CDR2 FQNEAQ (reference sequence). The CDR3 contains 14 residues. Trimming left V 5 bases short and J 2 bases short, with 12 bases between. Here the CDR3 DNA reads TGTGCCAGCAGCCAGGACAGCCGCAACACTGAAGCTTTCTTT. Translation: CASSQDSRNTEAFF.